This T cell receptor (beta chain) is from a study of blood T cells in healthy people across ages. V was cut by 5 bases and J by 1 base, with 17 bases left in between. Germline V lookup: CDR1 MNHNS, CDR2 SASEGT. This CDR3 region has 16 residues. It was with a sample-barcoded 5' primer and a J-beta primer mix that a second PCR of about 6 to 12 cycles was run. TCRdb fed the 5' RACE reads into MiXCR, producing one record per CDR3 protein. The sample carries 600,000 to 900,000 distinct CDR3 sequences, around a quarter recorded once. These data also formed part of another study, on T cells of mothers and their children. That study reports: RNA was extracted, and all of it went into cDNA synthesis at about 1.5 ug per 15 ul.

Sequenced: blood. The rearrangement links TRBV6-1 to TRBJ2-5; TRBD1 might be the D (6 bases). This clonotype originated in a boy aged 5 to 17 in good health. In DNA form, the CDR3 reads TGTGCCAGCAGTCCCGCCCCGGGACACTTCCAAGAGACCCAGTACTTC. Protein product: CASSPAPGHFQETQYF.